Shown below are 8 T cell receptor beta chains from a single sample sequenced in a study of blood T cell repertoires in COVID-19. The assay was immunoSEQ multiplex PCR, and TCRdb's table has in-frame clones only and misses some. Here the sample spans roughly 69,000 clones, around 86% being singletons. Sequenced: peripheral blood. These receptors all stem from a man aged 45-60 years with active COVID-19.

The CDR3 here is CASSMGHLSTGELFF. The DNA for the CDR3 is TGTGCCAGCAGCATGGGACACCTTTCCACCGGGGAGCTGTTTTTT. The chain recombines TRBV5-4 with TRBJ2-2; D perhaps matches TRBD1 (6 bases). The germline gives CDR1 SGHNT, CDR2 YYREEE (reference sequence). Deletions cut 4 bases from V and 4 bases from J, with 14 bases between. CDR3 length: 15 residues.

The chain couples TRBV11-2 to TRBJ2-1; 13 nucleotides agree with TRBD2. Germline V gives CDR1 SGHAT, CDR2 FQNNGV. CDR3 length: 15 residues. V shed 4 bases, J shed 7 bases, and the junction held 4 bases outside the gene matches. CDR3 amino acids: CASSSLAGGRNEQFF. The CDR3 nucleotides are TGTGCCAGCAGCTCACTAGCGGGGGGGCGGAATGAGCAGTTCTTC.

The genes are TRBV5-6 and TRBJ2-1, with TRBD2 matching 8 bases. Germline V gives CDR1 SGHDT, CDR2 YYEEEE. The V gene end was trimmed by 3 bases and the J gene end by 3 bases; junction bases not matched to a gene: 8. This CDR3 is 16 amino acids long. DNA of the CDR3: TGTGCCAGCAGCTCCTTCCGAGCGGGAGACTACAATGAGCAGTTCTTC. It codes for CASSSFRAGDYNEQFF. The full variable domain, completed using reference TRBV5-6 and TRBJ2-1, is DAGVTQSPTHLIKTRGQQVTLRCSPKSGHDTVSWYQQALGQGPQFIFQYYEEEERQRGNFPDRFSGHQFPNYSSELNVNALLLGDSALYLCASSSFRAGDYNEQFFGPGTRLTVL.

V is TRBV11-1 and J is TRBJ2-1; 12 bases map to TRBD2. J lost 9 bases, V lost 5 bases, and 8 bases had no gene match. The CDR3 extends over 15 amino acids. Per germline, CDR1 SGHAT and CDR2 FQDESV (reference sequence). The CDR3 sequence is CASSVLAGGFGEQFF. DNA of the CDR3: TGTGCCAGCAGCGTCCTAGCGGGGGGGTTTGGTGAGCAGTTCTTC.

The chain links TRBV5-1 to TRBJ1-1; no firm D call. V gave up 0 bases and J gave up 3 bases, with 9 bases separating them. Per germline, CDR1 SGHRS and CDR2 YFSETQ. This CDR3 is 14 amino acids long. CDR3: CASSLDSLDTEAFF. CDR3 coding DNA: TGCGCCAGCAGCTTGGATAGTTTGGACACTGAAGCTTTCTTT.

CDR3 nucleotides: TGTGCCAGCAGTCCTTTTAATTCACCCCTCCACTTT. Translating gives CASSPFNSPLHF. The gene calls are TRBV6-5 and TRBJ1-6; no definite D call. This CDR3 contains 12 residues. The V end was cut by 5 bases, the J end by 6 bases, with 5 bases between. Germline values: CDR1 MNHEY, CDR2 SVGAGI.

This clone appeared a single time. This sequence joins TRBV2 and TRBJ2-3; D remains ambiguous. The ends were cut back, 7 bases at V and 0 bases at J, with 8 bases in the middle. CDR3 length: 13 residues. Germline V gene lookup returns CDR1 SNHLY and CDR2 FYNNEI. CDR3 protein: CASMRESTDTQYF. CDR3 coding DNA: TGTGCCAGCATGAGAGAGAGCACAGATACGCAGTATTTT. The whole variable domain, remainder taken from reference TRBV2 and TRBJ2-3, is EPEVTQTPSHQVTQMGQEVILRCVPISNHLYFYWYRQILGQKVEFLVSFYNNEISEKSEIFDDQFSVERPDGSNFTLKIRSTKLEDSAMYFCASMRESTDTQYFGPGTRLTVL.

This clone was picked up a small number of times. V is TRBV11-2 and J is TRBJ2-7; D is perhaps TRBD2 (5 bases). Trimming removed 1 base at V and 6 bases at J, with 13 bases between. Germline V gives CDR1 SGHAT, CDR2 FQNNGV. The CDR3 has 14 residues. CDR3 nucleotide sequence: TGTGCCAGCAGCTTAGGGAGGCCCTCTACCGAGCAGTACTTC. Its translation: CASSLGRPSTEQYF.